The clone carrying this TCR beta chain was observed once. Its specificity is unknown. V lost 3 bases, J lost 6 bases, and 18 bases lay in between. Germline V lookup: CDR1 DFQATT, CDR2 SNEGSKA (reference sequence). This CDR3 comprises 15 residues. The source of the sample is a study of T cell responses to AZD1222 COVID-19 vaccine. Doses given second, at about 4 or about 12 weeks, were pooled. This table comes from immunoSEQ multiplex PCR, and its TCRdb copy is limited to in-frame clones, with some not included. The table lists over 130,000 clones, about 91% of them singletons. Study-wide findings and caveats: Spike regions recognized by vaccine-associated CD4 TCRs spanned the protein, led by 160-218 and 743-854. Reportedly, nearly half of unique spike TCRs recognized epitopes outside B.1.351/B.1.1.7 mutations. Seropositive at baseline were only a handful of AZD1222 recipients.

The rearrangement joins TRBV20-1 to TRBJ2-1, with D uncertain. This clonotype originated in an adult who received the AZD1222 COVID-19 vaccine. This material consisted of peripheral blood, taken 28 days after the second AZD1222 dose. The CDR3: CSASPLLTGFNEQFF. CDR3 in DNA: TGCAGTGCTAGTCCCCTACTGACGGGCTTCAATGAGCAGTTCTTC.